This entry concerns a single T cell receptor (beta chain). The sample is drawn from a study of sequential checkpoint blockade in melanoma. Overall study: Arm A got nivolumab then ipilimumab; arm B the reverse, 1:1. Both treatment sequences were followed by maintenance nivolumab.

J was trimmed by 0 bases and V by 4 bases; bases with no gene match: 5. The CDR3 has 17 residues. The V gene's germline CDR1 is LGHNA and CDR2 YSLEER. Repertoires were generated with immunoSEQ multiplex PCR, while TCRdb's copy carries only in-frame clones and drops some. This sample carries over 8,000 clones, approximately 80% of them seen once, and the ten largest clones take around 52%. The treatment was: randomized to nivolumab then ipilimumab (arm A) or the reverse (arm B). DNA-damaging chemotherapy had not been given to any patient beforehand. Sorted cells were live CD3+CD8+, lacking CD19 and CD56, from PBMCs.

The rearrangement links TRBV4-3 to TRBJ1-4; 10 nucleotides agree with TRBD1. Here the sequenced sample was CD8+ T cells sorted from blood (inferred from file names), taken from a patient given nivolumab and ipilimumab in sequence. The source of this sequence is a human donor with melanoma. The CDR3 nucleotides are TGCGCCAGCAGCCCTTGGACAGGGGGTGCAACTAATGAAAAACTGTTTTTT. It codes for CASSPWTGGATNEKLFF.